This section outlines one T cell receptor (beta chain) sequence together with its context. CDR3 length equals 15 residues. V lost 0 bases and J 1 base, leaving 6 bases between the germline ends. In germline, CDR1 is LGHNT, CDR2 FRNRAP. The repertoire was sequenced with immunoSEQ multiplex PCR; TCRdb's copy has only in-frame clones and lacks some. The sample has 130,000 or so clones; 85% to 95% are singletons. The data derive from a study of T cell responses to AZD1222 COVID-19 vaccine. The rearrangement uses TRBV12-5 and TRBJ2-2; D is unclear. The source of this sequence is an adult in good health. The source was peripheral blood, collected on day 0 of AZD1222 vaccination. The CDR3 sequence is CASGLVGMNTGELFF. In nucleotides, the CDR3 is TGTGCTAGTGGTTTGGTAGGGATGAACACCGGGGAGCTGTTTTTT.